Following are 14 T cell receptor beta chains from one sample sequenced in a study of blood T cell repertoires in COVID-19. The data were produced by immunoSEQ multiplex PCR, yet TCRdb's version contains in-frame clones alone and is incomplete. The repertoire includes 150,000 to 200,000 clones, around four fifths of them detected once, and under 5.5% sits in the top ten. Material for sequencing was peripheral blood. The source is a woman aged 25 to 39 with acute or convalescent COVID-19.

V gene TRBV28 combines with J gene TRBJ1-6; possible D gene TRBD1, 6 bases. Trimming pared 6 bases from V and 10 bases from J, leaving 16 bases between. The germline V gene has CDR1 MDHEN and CDR2 SYDVKM. The CDR3 runs to 14 residues. CDR3 amino acids: CASRQQGVRSPLHF. The CDR3 region has the DNA TGTGCCAGCAGACAACAGGGTGTTAGGTCACCCCTCCACTTT.

The J gene is TRBJ1-5, the V gene TRBV27; 8 bases line up with TRBD1. J was trimmed by 6 bases and V by 6 bases; bases with no gene match: 13. The CDR3 sequence is 16 residues long. Germline V lookup: CDR1 MNHEY, CDR2 SMNVEV (reference sequence). The CDR3 region is CASRKWAGGRGQPQHF. CDR3 in DNA: TGTGCCAGCAGAAAGTGGGCAGGGGGCCGGGGTCAGCCCCAGCATTTT.

The CDR3 nucleotides are TGTGCCAGCAGCTTGGCCTGGGTGGGGGGGCTATCCGGTGAGCAGTTCTTC. Encoded protein: CASSLAWVGGLSGEQFF. The chain is built from TRBV5-6 and TRBJ2-1, with D possibly being TRBD2 (7 bases). CDR1 and CDR2 from the germline V gene are SGHDT and YYEEEE. The length of the CDR3 is 17 residues. The V end lost 0 bases, the J end lost 9 bases, and 22 bases lay between the germline ends.

The chain employs TRBV6-5 and TRBJ2-7, with TRBD1 matching 8 bases. The CDR3 length is 13 residues. Germline lookup yields CDR1 MNHEY and CDR2 SVGAGI. The V segment lost 6 bases and the J segment 11 bases; nucleotides outside the gene matches: 12. The CDR3 sequence is CASSPPDRELEYF. DNA of the CDR3: TGTGCCAGCAGCCCCCCGGACAGGGAGCTCGAGTACTTC.

This clone was recorded only once. The chain uses TRBV30 and TRBJ1-2; tentatively, D is TRBD1 (5 bases). CDR1 and CDR2 (germline): GTSNPN, SVGIG (reference sequence). Trimming stripped 3 bases from V and 8 bases from J, with 16 bases between. CDR3 length equals 13 residues. CDR3 residues: CAWRERIGGGYTF. The CDR3 DNA is TGTGCCTGGAGGGAGAGGATCGGGGGGGGCTACACCTTC.

The count of this clone is one. This chain joins TRBV21-1 and TRBJ2-4; whether TRBD2, the table's D call, matches the DNA was not checked. TRBV21-1 is shown as a pseudogene. The CDR3 spans 16 residues. The CDR3 protein is CASSKPWASSGNIQYF. CDR3 DNA: TGTGCCAGCAGCAAGCCCTGGGCTAGCAGTGGAAACATTCAGTACTTC.

V is TRBV7-2 and J is TRBJ2-7, with D uncertain. Germline V CDR1 and CDR2: SGHTA, FQGNSA. The CDR3 is 13 residues long. The V and J ends lost 0 bases and 2 bases respectively, with 5 bases between them. This CDR3 is CASSLAVPYEQYF. The DNA of the CDR3 is TGTGCCAGCAGCTTAGCCGTCCCCTACGAGCAGTACTTC.

This rearrangement joins TRBV28 to TRBJ2-2; TRBD2 agrees at 7 bases. Germline CDR1 MDHEN, CDR2 SYDVKM. The CDR3 is made up of 14 amino acids. The V and J ends lost 1 base and 6 bases, in that order; junction bases with no gene match: 2. The CDR3: CASSLFGGAGELFF. DNA of the CDR3: TGTGCCAGCAGTTTATTTGGGGGGGCCGGGGAGCTGTTTTTT.

The chain joins TRBV2 to TRBJ1-5; 9 bases align to TRBD1. Trimming removed 5 bases from V and 4 bases from J; junction bases left unmatched: 12. CDR1 is SNHLY and CDR2 is FYNNEI in the germline V gene. The CDR3 is 17 amino acids. CDR3 nucleotide sequence: TGTGCCAGCAGTCTGACCGGGACAGGGCTCGGGAATCAGCCCCAGCATTTT. Its translation is CASSLTGTGLGNQPQHF.

V usage is TRBV19 and J usage is TRBJ2-3, with 7 bases aligning to TRBD1. J gave up 2 bases and V 4 bases, and 6 bases lay outside the gene matches. Germline V gene sequence: CDR1 LNHDA, CDR2 SQIVND (reference sequence). This CDR3 spans 15 amino acids. CDR3 DNA: TGTGCCAGTAGTACCGCAGGGGGTCTCACAGATACGCAGTATTTT. Translating it yields CASSTAGGLTDTQYF. Using reference TRBV19 and TRBJ2-3 for the parts outside the CDR3, the full variable domain is DGGITQSPKYLFRKEGQNVTLSCEQNLNHDAMYWYRQDPGQGLRLIYYSQIVNDFQKGDIAEGYSVSREKKESFPLTVTSAQKNPTAFYLCASSTAGGLTDTQYFGPGTRLTVL.

This clone was seen only a few times. The V and J genes are TRBV3-1 (or the pseudogene TRBV3-2) and TRBJ2-3, with 7 bases matching TRBD2. The CDR3 contains 14 residues. V gave up 0 bases and J gave up 6 bases; unmatched junction bases: 3. CDR1 LGHDT and CDR2 YNNKEL come from the germline V gene (reference sequence). CDR3 protein: CASSQDWRGDTQYF. The DNA of the CDR3 is TGTGCCAGCAGCCAAGATTGGCGGGGGGATACGCAGTATTTT.

This clone was counted once. The chain combines TRBV6-6 with TRBJ1-6; D ambiguous. This CDR3 has 15 amino acids. CDR1 and CDR2 from the germline V gene are MNHNY and SVGAGI (reference sequence). The V end was cut by 5 bases, the J end by 3 bases, with 11 bases between. Written as DNA, the CDR3 is TGTGCCAGCAGTCACCCCCGAGGCTATAATTCACCCCTCCACTTT. Its protein product is CASSHPRGYNSPLHF.

In its sample, this clone was seen many times. This chain joins TRBV2 and TRBJ2-2, with 7 positions matching TRBD2. This CDR3 comprises 14 residues. Germline V gene sequence: CDR1 SNHLY, CDR2 FYNNEI. V was clipped by 5 bases and J by 3 bases; unmatched bases: 3. In nucleotides, the CDR3 is TGTGCCAGCAGTCGACTAGCTTACACCGGGGAGCTGTTTTTT. It encodes CASSRLAYTGELFF. The full variable domain, rest sourced from reference TRBV2 and TRBJ2-2, is EPEVTQTPSHQVTQMGQEVILRCVPISNHLYFYWYRQILGQKVEFLVSFYNNEISEKSEIFDDQFSVERPDGSNFTLKIRSTKLEDSAMYFCASSRLAYTGELFFGEGSRLTVL.

This rearrangement joins TRBV29-1 to TRBJ2-1; 7 bases map to TRBD1. This CDR3 comprises 10 residues. Trimming took 7 bases from V and 9 from J; bases not matched to a gene: 3. Germline CDR1 and CDR2: SQVTM and ANQGSEA. Written as DNA, the CDR3 is TGCAGCGCACAGGGGCGTGAGCAGTTCTTC. Translation: CSAQGREQFF.